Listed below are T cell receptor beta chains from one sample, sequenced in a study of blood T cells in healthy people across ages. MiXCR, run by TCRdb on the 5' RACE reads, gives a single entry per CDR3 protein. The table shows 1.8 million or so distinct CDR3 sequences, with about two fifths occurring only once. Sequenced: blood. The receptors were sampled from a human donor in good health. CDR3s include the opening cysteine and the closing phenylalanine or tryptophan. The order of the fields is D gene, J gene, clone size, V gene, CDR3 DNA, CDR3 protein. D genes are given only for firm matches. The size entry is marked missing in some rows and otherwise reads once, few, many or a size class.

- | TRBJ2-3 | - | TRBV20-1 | TGCAGTGCTAGCGGGCAGACCACAGATACGCAGTATTTT | CSASGQTTDTQYF
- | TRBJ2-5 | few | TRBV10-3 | TGTGCCATCGCCTACTCGTGGGCTGGGGAGACCCAGTACTTC | CAIAYSWAGETQYF
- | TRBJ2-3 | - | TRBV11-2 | TGTGCCAGCAGCTTAGGATGGGGAAGGGCAGATACGCAGTATTTT | CASSLGWGRADTQYF
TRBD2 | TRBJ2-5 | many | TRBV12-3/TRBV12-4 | TGTGCCAGCAGTACTAGCGGGGGACAAGAGACCCAGTACTTC | CASSTSGGQETQYF
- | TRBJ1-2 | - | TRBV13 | TGTGCCAGCAGCCACGGACGGGGGAACTATGGCTACACCTTC | CASSHGRGNYGYTF
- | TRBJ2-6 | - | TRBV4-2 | TGTGCCAGCAGCCAAGATCCGGGGGCGGGGGCCAACGTCCTGACTTTC | CASSQDPGAGANVLTF
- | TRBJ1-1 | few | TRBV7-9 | TGTGCCAGCAGCCCCAGGGAAACCTACACTGAAGCTTTCTTT | CASSPRETYTEAFF
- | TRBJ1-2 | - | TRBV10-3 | TGTGCCATCAGCTCCGACAGGTTTGGGTATGGCTACACCTTC | CAISSDRFGYGYTF
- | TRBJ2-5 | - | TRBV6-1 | TGTGCCAGCAGCTGGAACGGGGGAGAGACCCAGTACTTC | CASSWNGGETQYF
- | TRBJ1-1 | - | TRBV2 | TGTGCCGATTCACCAAACGGGGGGTATGACACTGAAGCTTTCTTT | CADSPNGGYDTEAFF
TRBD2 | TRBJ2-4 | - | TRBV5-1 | TGCGCCAGCAGCTTGATGCTAGCGGGGGCCAGTGAGCAGTACTTC | CASSLMLAGASEQYF
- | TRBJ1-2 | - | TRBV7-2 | TGTGCCAGCAGCTTAAGACCGACGGTCCCTAACTATGGCTACACCTTC | CASSLRPTVPNYGYTF
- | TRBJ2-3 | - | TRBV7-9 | TGTGCCAGCAGCCCGGATCTCGACCCGGATACGCAGTATTTT | CASSPDLDPDTQYF
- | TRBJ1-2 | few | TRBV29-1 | TGCAGCGTTGAAAGAGGGGCCGGCTATGGCTACACCTTC | CSVERGAGYGYTF
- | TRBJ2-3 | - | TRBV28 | TGTGCCAGCAGTTCCACCTACTTGGATACGCAGTATTTT | CASSSTYLDTQYF
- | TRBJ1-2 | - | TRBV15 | TGTGCCACCAGCAGAGATCTGATGGACCCCTATGGCTACACCTTC | CATSRDLMDPYGYTF
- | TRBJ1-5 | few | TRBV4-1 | TGCGCCAGCAGCCAAGGGCCAGTCGATTACAATCAGCCCCAGCATTTT | CASSQGPVDYNQPQHF
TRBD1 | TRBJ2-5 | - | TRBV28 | TGTGCCAGCAGTCCTACGGACAGGATCCAAGAGACCCAGTACTTC | CASSPTDRIQETQYF
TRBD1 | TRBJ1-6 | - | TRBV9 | TGTGCCAGCAGCGCCGGACAGGGTTTAGATTCACCCCTCCACTTT | CASSAGQGLDSPLHF
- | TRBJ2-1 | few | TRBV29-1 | TGCAGCGTACAACCCTACAATGAGCAGTTCTTC | CSVQPYNEQFF
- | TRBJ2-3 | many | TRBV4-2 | TGTGCCAGCAGCCAAGATTATGGCAGCACAGATACGCAGTATTTT | CASSQDYGSTDTQYF
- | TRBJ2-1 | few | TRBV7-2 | TGTGCCAGCAGCTTAGCCCCCGCAACATACAATGAGCAGTTCTTC | CASSLAPATYNEQFF
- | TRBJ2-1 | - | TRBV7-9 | TGTGCCAGCAGCCCCTTAACGGAGACCCAGTTCTTC | CASSPLTETQFF
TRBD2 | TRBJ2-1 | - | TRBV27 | TGTGCCAGCAGAGCAAGCGGGGGGCGCGGTGTGAATGAGCAGTTCTTC | CASRASGGRGVNEQFF
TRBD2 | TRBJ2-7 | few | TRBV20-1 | TGCAGTGCAAGACTAGCGGGGTCTCCCTACGAGCAGTACTTC | CSARLAGSPYEQYF
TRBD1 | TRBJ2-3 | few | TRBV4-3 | TGCGCCAGCAGCCAACGACAGGGGGCTGCTTCAGATACGCAGTATTTT | CASSQRQGAASDTQYF
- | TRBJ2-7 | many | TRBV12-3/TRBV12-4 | TGTGCCAGCAGCACTCCCCCCAAGCGAGGACTTTCCTACGAGCAGTACTTC | CASSTPPKRGLSYEQYF
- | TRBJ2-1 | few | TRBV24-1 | TGTGCCACCAGTGACCCCAGACAGTACAATGAGCAGTTCTTC | CATSDPRQYNEQFF
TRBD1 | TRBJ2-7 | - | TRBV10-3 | TGTGCCATCAGTGAGTTTTCCGGGACAGGGGACGAGCAGTACTTC | CAISEFSGTGDEQYF
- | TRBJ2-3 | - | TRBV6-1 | TGTGCCAGCTCGAATCCCAGGCAGAGCACAGATACGCAGTATTTT | CASSNPRQSTDTQYF
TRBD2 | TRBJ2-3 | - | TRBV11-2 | TGTGCCAGCAGCTTAGGCCGGGGGGGCATGGTAGATACGCAGTATTTT | CASSLGRGGMVDTQYF
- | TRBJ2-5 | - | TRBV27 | TGTGCCAGCAGTCCTAGCGCCCAGGGGTATTACCAAGAGACCCAGTACTTC | CASSPSAQGYYQETQYF
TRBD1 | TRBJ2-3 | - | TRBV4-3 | TGCGCTAGCAGCCATACCCGGACAGGGGGCCTCGATACGCAGTATTTT | CASSHTRTGGLDTQYF
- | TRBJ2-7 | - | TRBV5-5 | TGCGCCAGCAGCCCGATAACACAGAACGCCTACGAGCAGTACTTC | CASSPITQNAYEQYF
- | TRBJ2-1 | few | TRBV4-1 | TGCGCCAGCAGCCAAGGGCAAAGGCTTTACAATGAGCAGTTCTTC | CASSQGQRLYNEQFF
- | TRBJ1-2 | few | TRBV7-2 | TGTGCCAGCAGCTTAGACAGCCACCTCTACACCTTC | CASSLDSHLYTF
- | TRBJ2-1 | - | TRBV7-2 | TGTGCCAGCAGCTTAGATGGGGGAATGGATGAGCAGTTCTTC | CASSLDGGMDEQFF
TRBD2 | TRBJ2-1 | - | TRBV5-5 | TGTGCCAGCAGCTTGGCGGGACTAGCGATCAATGAGCAGTTCTTC | CASSLAGLAINEQFF
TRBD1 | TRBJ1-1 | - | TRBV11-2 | TGTGCCAGCAGCTTGACAGGGGCGCCCACTGAAGCTTTCTTT | CASSLTGAPTEAFF
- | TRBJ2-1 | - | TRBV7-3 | TGTGCCAGCAGCCCCAATAGCGAATCCTACAATGAGCAGTTCTTC | CASSPNSESYNEQFF
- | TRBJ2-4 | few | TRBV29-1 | TGCAGCGTTGGAGTTACCGGGGACAAAAACATTCAGTACTTC | CSVGVTGDKNIQYF
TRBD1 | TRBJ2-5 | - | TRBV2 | TGTGCCAGCAGTGCGACAGGGATTACTCAAGAGACCCAGTACTTC | CASSATGITQETQYF
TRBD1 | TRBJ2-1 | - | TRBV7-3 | TGTGCCAGCAGCTTTTTGGGACAGAGCTCCTACAATGAGCAGTTCTTC | CASSFLGQSSYNEQFF
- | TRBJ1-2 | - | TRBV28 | TGTGCCAGCAGTTTTCTTAGACCGTCTGGCTACACCTTC | CASSFLRPSGYTF
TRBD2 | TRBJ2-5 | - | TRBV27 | TGTGCCAGCAGCACCGTCTTAGCGGGGGTAGAGACCCAGTACTTC | CASSTVLAGVETQYF
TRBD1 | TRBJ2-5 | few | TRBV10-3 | TGTGCCATCAGTGACCAGGGGGCGGGTGAGCAGTACTTC | CAISDQGAGEQYF
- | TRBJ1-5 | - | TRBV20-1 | TGCAGTGCTAGGGGGCGAGGCAATCAGCCCCAGCATTTT | CSARGRGNQPQHF
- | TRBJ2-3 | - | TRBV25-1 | TGTGCCAGCGGGGGACTTTACACAGATGCGCAGTATTTT | CASGGLYTDAQYF
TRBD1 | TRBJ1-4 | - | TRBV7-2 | TGTGCCAGCAGCCCATCCCCGGGACAGGAGGCTGGACTGTTTTTT | CASSPSPGQEAGLFF
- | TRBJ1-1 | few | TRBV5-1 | TGCGCCAGCAGCTTGGTCCTGGGAACCCAGCACTCTGAAGCTTTCTTT | CASSLVLGTQHSEAFF